The present T cell receptor beta chain was sequenced within a study of identical twins. TCRdb re-called the 5' RACE reads with MiXCR, one entry per CDR3 protein. The table shows about 530,000 distinct CDR3 sequences, with 20% to 25% occurring only once. The CDR3 is 13 residues long. V was trimmed by 7 bases and J by 6 bases, leaving 10 bases between them. This clonotype was observed a handful of times. A further study also used this sample, focusing on yellow fever vaccine responses in identical twins. From that second work: Twins showed a vaccine T cell response that reportedly seemed partly convergent, partly personalized.

This TCR was recovered from a young woman in good health. Sequences were obtained from CD4+ T cells sorted from blood. The chain links TRBV12-3 or TRBV12-4 to TRBJ1-6, with D possibly matching TRBD1 (5 bases). This chain's CDR3 is CASNWGSNSPLHF. DNA of the CDR3: TGTGCCAGCAATTGGGGGTCTAATTCACCCCTCCACTTT.